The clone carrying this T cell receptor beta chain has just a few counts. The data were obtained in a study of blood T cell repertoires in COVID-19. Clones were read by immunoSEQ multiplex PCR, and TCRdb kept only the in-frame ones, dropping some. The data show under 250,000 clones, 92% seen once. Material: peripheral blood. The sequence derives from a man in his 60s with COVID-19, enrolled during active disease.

This chain's CDR3 is CASSFGSSRGPSGNTIYF. The CDR3 nucleotides are TGTGCCAGCAGTTTCGGGTCGTCCAGGGGTCCATCTGGAAACACCATATATTTT. V gene TRBV28 combines with J gene TRBJ1-3; TRBD1 might be the D (6 bases). This CDR3 is built from 18 residues. Germline values: CDR1 MDHEN, CDR2 SYDVKM. Trimming cost V 3 bases and J 1 base, with 19 bases left between them. The full variable domain, its missing parts supplied by reference TRBV28 and TRBJ1-3, is DVKVTQSSRYLVKRTGEKVFLECVQDMDHENMFWYRQDPGLGLRLIYFSYDVKMKEKGDIPEGYSVSREKKERFSLILESASTNQTSMYLCASSFGSSRGPSGNTIYFGEGSWLTVV.